These 9 T cell receptor beta chains share one sample of origin, sequenced in a study of memory CD4+ T cells and cytomegalovirus serostatus (dated by TCRdb to between 2018 and 2021). A FACSAria II was used to sort memory CD4+ T cells, defined as single viable CD3+CD4+CD8-CD45RO+ cells. Library preparation used the immunoSEQ multiplex PCR assay. The source is immuneACCESS, and TCRdb retained only in-frame sequences with V and J called. Part of the clones is not carried over; for the studies checked, unresolved V genes explain less than half of this, and the remainder is unexplained. Recorded for this sample are some 50,000 clones; around 78% of them occurred a single time. The ten largest clonotypes hold 1.6% of the sample. The sequenced sample consisted of memory CD4+ T cells from blood. The receptor source for this set is an adult in good health and CMV-seronegative.

The V call is TRBV7-2, the J call TRBJ1-2, with 8 bases that match TRBD1. Looked up from germline, CDR1 is SGHTA and CDR2 is FQGNSA. The CDR3 has 16 amino acids. The junction had 13 bases not matched to a gene; V was cut back by 5 bases and J by 5 bases. In DNA form, the CDR3 reads TGTGCCAGCAGCCTACCTGGGGTCAGGGGGCAATATGGCTACACCTTC. It translates to CASSLPGVRGQYGYTF.

The J gene is TRBJ2-6, the V gene TRBV6-4; D may be TRBD2 (5 bases). Trimming removed 4 bases from V and 4 bases from J, with 11 bases in between. The CDR3 sequence is 15 residues long. The V gene's germline CDR1 is MRHNA and CDR2 SNTAGT. The CDR3 nucleotides are TGTGCCAGCAGTGTCGGGGTCTCAGGGGCCAACGTCCTGACTTTC. Amino acids: CASSVGVSGANVLTF.

V is TRBV2 and J is TRBJ2-7; TRBD2 matches at 9 bases. In germline, CDR1 is SNHLY, CDR2 FYNNEI. V dropped 5 bases and J dropped 4; count of bases not matched to a gene: 6. This CDR3 is built from 14 residues. The CDR3 here is CASSPGREGYEQYF. Here the CDR3 DNA reads TGTGCCAGCAGTCCCGGGCGGGAGGGATACGAGCAGTACTTC.

The CDR3 bases are TGCGCCAGCAGCCGAGCGGGACCGGGACAGGGGTCCAATGAGCAGTTCTTC. Its translation is CASSRAGPGQGSNEQFF. The genes are TRBV4-3 and TRBJ2-1, with 10 positions matching TRBD1. V shed 4 bases and J 6 bases; nucleotides not matched to a gene: 12. Germline CDR1 LGHNA, CDR2 YSLEER. The CDR3 is 17 amino acids.

This chain connects TRBV7-8 to TRBJ2-7; TRBD1 is a possible D gene (5 bases). The length of the CDR3 is 14 residues. From germline, CDR1 is SGHVS and CDR2 FQNEAQ. The V gene lost 2 bases and the J gene lost 6 bases, with 14 bases spanning the gap. Here the CDR3 reads CASSLSLQGSEQYF. The CDR3 coding sequence is TGTGCCAGCAGCTTAAGCCTGCAGGGCTCCGAGCAGTACTTC.

This sequence joins TRBV7-2 and TRBJ1-2, with a tentative D call TRBD1 (5 bases). Germline CDR1 reads SGHTA; CDR2 reads FQGNSA. The CDR3 is 12 amino acids. V was pared by 3 bases and J by 7 bases, with 9 bases between. CDR3 nucleotide sequence: TGTGCCAGCAGCTTCCCGGGGACTGGCTACACCTTC. Translating it yields CASSFPGTGYTF.

The V call is TRBV19, the J call TRBJ2-6; TRBD1 matches at 8 bases. The germline V gene encodes CDR1 LNHDA and CDR2 SQIVND (reference sequence). CDR3 length equals 22 residues. With V trimmed by 2 bases and J by 0 bases, 18 bases remained unmatched. CDR3 protein: CASSITGFGQGAITSGANVLTF. For the CDR3, the DNA is TGTGCCAGTAGTATAACGGGCTTCGGTCAGGGGGCTATAACCTCTGGGGCCAACGTCCTGACTTTC.

V and J are TRBV2 and TRBJ2-7; TRBD2 matches 9 bases. In germline, CDR1 is SNHLY, CDR2 FYNNEI. The CDR3 is made up of 14 amino acids. V trimming: 2 bases; J trimming: 4 bases; junction bases outside the gene matches: 3. CDR3: CASSERLAGYEQYF. CDR3 sequence (DNA): TGTGCCAGCAGTGAACGGCTAGCGGGGTACGAGCAGTACTTC. Looking up the rest from reference TRBV2 and TRBJ2-7 gives the full variable domain: EPEVTQTPSHQVTQMGQEVILRCVPISNHLYFYWYRQILGQKVEFLVSFYNNEISEKSEIFDDQFSVERPDGSNFTLKIRSTKLEDSAMYFCASSERLAGYEQYFGPGTRLTVT.

The chain is built from TRBV11-2 and TRBJ2-3; D perhaps matches TRBD2 (5 bases). CDR1 and CDR2 (germline): SGHAT, FQNNGV. Trimming shortened V by 7 bases and J by 8 bases, and 16 bases separated the two germline ends. The CDR3 spans 13 residues. For the CDR3, the DNA is TGTGCCAGCACCTCCCGGGGATTCGGTACGCAGTATTTT. Translated: CASTSRGFGTQYF. Variable domain in full (rest from reference TRBV11-2 and TRBJ2-3): EAGVAQSPRYKIIEKRQSVAFWCNPISGHATLYWYQQILGQGPKLLIQFQNNGVVDDSQLPKDRFSAERLKGVDSTLKIQPAKLEDSAVYLCASTSRGFGTQYFGPGTRLTVL.